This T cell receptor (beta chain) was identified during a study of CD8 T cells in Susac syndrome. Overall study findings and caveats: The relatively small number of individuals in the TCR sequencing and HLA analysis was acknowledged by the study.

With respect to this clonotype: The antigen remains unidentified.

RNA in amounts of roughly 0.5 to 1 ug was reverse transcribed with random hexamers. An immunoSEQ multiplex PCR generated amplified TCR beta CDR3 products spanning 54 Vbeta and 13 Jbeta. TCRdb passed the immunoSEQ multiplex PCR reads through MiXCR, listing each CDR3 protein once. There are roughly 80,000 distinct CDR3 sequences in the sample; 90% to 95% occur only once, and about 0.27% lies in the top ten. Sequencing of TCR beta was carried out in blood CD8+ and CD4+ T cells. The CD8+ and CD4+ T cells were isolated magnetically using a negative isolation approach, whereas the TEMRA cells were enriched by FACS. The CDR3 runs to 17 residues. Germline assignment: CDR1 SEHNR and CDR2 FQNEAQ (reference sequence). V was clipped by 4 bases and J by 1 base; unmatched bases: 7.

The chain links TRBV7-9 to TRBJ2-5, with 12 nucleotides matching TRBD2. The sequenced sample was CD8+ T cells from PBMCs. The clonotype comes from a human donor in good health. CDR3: CASSSRGLAGPQETQYF. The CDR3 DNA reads TGTGCCAGCAGCTCCAGGGGACTAGCGGGTCCCCAAGAGACCCAGTACTTC.